This T cell receptor beta chain appears in the sequencing data of a study of technical replicates of blood from several donors. This clone came up once. Profiling relied on immunoSEQ multiplex PCR, and the TCRdb table lists in-frame clones only, not all of them. The sample yields tens of thousands of clones, roughly 98% seen once. The sequenced sample consisted of T cells isolated from PBMCs. The origin of this receptor is a human donor in good health.

The CDR3 nucleotides read TGTGCCAGCAGCTTGAGGGGAGCGGGAGGAGGGGAGACCCAGTACTTC. Translation: CASSLRGAGGGETQYF. The chain uses TRBV7-3 and TRBJ2-5; 9 nucleotides align to TRBD2. The germline V gene has CDR1 SGHTA and CDR2 FQGTGA. The CDR3 has 16 amino acids. Unmatched junction bases numbered 10, after V lost 3 bases and J lost 5 bases.